These 17 T cell receptor beta chains originate from one sample sequenced in a study of T cell repertoires in cytomegalovirus infection. From the reads, TCRdb called clonotypes with MiXCR, one entry per CDR3 protein. The table records 500,000 to 600,000 distinct CDR3 sequences, more than 15% of them present only once. The sample was CD8+ T cells from PBMCs. All receptors come from a human donor in good health (CMV status not recorded). Some clones in this sample may be carry-over from other donors' samples.

This clonotype came up a few times. The genes are TRBV4-1 and TRBJ2-1; D remains unclear. Per germline, CDR1 MGHRA and CDR2 YSYEKL. Deletions cut 0 bases from V and 7 bases from J, with 4 bases between. CDR3 length: 12 amino acids. DNA of the CDR3: TGCGCCAGCAGCCAAGAACAAAATGAGCAGTTCTTC. Amino acids: CASSQEQNEQFF.

This clonotype has at least ten counts. This chain joins TRBV27 and TRBJ1-4, with D possibly being TRBD1 (6 bases). The CDR3 consists of 15 residues. CDR1 MNHEY and CDR2 SMNVEV come from the germline V gene (reference sequence). The V end was cut by 3 bases, the J end by 4 bases, with 12 bases between. CDR3 region: CASSFGGGGNEKLFF. As DNA, the CDR3 is TGTGCCAGCAGTTTTGGAGGAGGGGGTAATGAAAAACTGTTTTTT.

There are many counts of this clonotype. This sequence joins TRBV7-3 and TRBJ2-1; 10 nucleotides line up with TRBD2. Unmatched junction bases numbered 14, after V lost 5 bases and J lost 7 bases. Germline V gene sequence: CDR1 SGHTA, CDR2 FQGTGA. This CDR3 has 17 amino acids. CDR3 sequence: CASSTPGLAPGENEQFF. CDR3 coding DNA: TGTGCCAGCAGCACGCCGGGACTAGCGCCCGGGGAGAATGAGCAGTTCTTC.

The chain carries TRBV14 and TRBJ2-7; D is unclear. This CDR3 is built from 12 residues. CDR1 is SGHDN and CDR2 is FVKESK in the germline V gene. Trimming cost V 5 bases and J 3 bases, with 8 bases left between them. The CDR3 loop reads CASSERVYEQYF. CDR3 sequence (DNA): TGTGCCAGCAGCGAACGGGTCTACGAGCAGTACTTC.

This clonotype has more than one count but fewer than ten. This chain connects TRBV6-5 to TRBJ1-2; no clear D. Per germline, CDR1 MNHEY and CDR2 SVGAGI. This CDR3 is built from 15 residues. V lost 0 bases, J lost 5 bases, and 13 bases lay in between. The CDR3 loop is CASSYSTRWSYGYTF. In DNA form, the CDR3 reads TGTGCCAGCAGTTACTCTACCAGGTGGTCTTATGGCTACACCTTC.

This clonotype came up many times. The rearrangement links TRBV3-1 to TRBJ1-1; D gene ambiguous. The CDR3 totals 19 residues. Trimming removed 0 bases from V and 3 bases from J, with 23 bases in between. Germline V lookup: CDR1 LGHDT, CDR2 YNNKEL (reference sequence). The CDR3 bases are TGTGCCAGCAGCCAAGATAAAGTGAGACAAAGCCTGTGGGACACTGAAGCTTTCTTT. Amino acid sequence: CASSQDKVRQSLWDTEAFF.

This sequence joins TRBV4-2 and TRBJ2-1, with D possibly matching TRBD2 (6 bases). The CDR3 loop spans 12 amino acids. Trimming took off 5 bases at V and 9 bases at J, with 11 bases between the two ends. Germline assignment: CDR1 LGHNA and CDR2 YNFKEQ. CDR3 nucleotide sequence: TGTGCCAGCAGCGGGAGGAGGGGTGAGCAGTTCTTC. Translating gives CASSGRRGEQFF.

This clonotype was counted at least ten times. This chain joins TRBV5-6 and TRBJ2-7, with D perhaps TRBD2 (6 bases). V lost 5 bases to trimming and J lost 5 bases, with 17 bases between them. Germline V gives CDR1 SGHDT, CDR2 YYEEEE. The CDR3 is made up of 14 amino acids. CDR3 loop: CASRAGPAGHEQYF. The CDR3 coding sequence is TGTGCCAGCAGGGCGGGGCCAGCTGGTCACGAGCAGTACTTC.

The CDR3: CASSQGGVTEAFF. Here the CDR3 DNA reads TGTGCCAGCAGCCAAGGGGGTGTCACTGAAGCTTTCTTT. The chain carries TRBV4-2 and TRBJ1-1; unclear D gene. This CDR3 is 13 amino acids long. Deletions cut 1 base from V and 4 bases from J, with 7 bases between. CDR1 LGHNA and CDR2 YNFKEQ come from the germline V gene.

This clonotype was detected only a few times. The rearrangement joins TRBV6-2 or TRBV6-3 to TRBJ1-3; D not resolved. The CDR3 totals 15 residues. Germline CDR1 MNHEY, CDR2 SVGEGT. V lost 0 bases to trimming and J lost 4 bases, with 10 bases between them. The CDR3 DNA follows: TGTGCCAGCAGTTACTCGCTCCCAGGCGGAAACACCATATATTTT. Its protein is CASSYSLPGGNTIYF.

The chain has TRBV19 and TRBJ2-1; the D is unclear. Germline V lookup: CDR1 LNHDA, CDR2 SQIVND (reference sequence). The length of the CDR3 is 14 residues. Trimming removed 1 base at V and 3 bases at J, with 7 bases between. CDR3 region: CASSIGDLYNEQFF. CDR3 DNA sequence: TGTGCCAGTAGTATAGGAGACCTCTACAATGAGCAGTTCTTC.

The rearrangement joins TRBV6-1 to TRBJ2-7, with D possibly TRBD1 on 5 matching bases. The CDR3 has 13 amino acids. Trimming took off 6 bases at V and 5 bases at J, with 14 bases between the two ends. From germline, CDR1 is MNHNS and CDR2 SASEGT. CDR3 in amino acids: CASSQDIRDEQYF. The CDR3 DNA sequence: TGTGCCAGCAGCCAAGACATCAGGGACGAGCAGTACTTC.

This clonotype has at least ten counts. One junction end does not reproduce the germline sequence, and a read error may be involved. The chain recombines TRBV12-3 or TRBV12-4 with TRBJ2-3; the match to TRBD2 covers 12 bases. This CDR3 is 17 amino acids long. CDR3 sequence (DNA): TGTGCCAGCAGTCTAGCGGGGGGGCCGCATAGCACAGATACGCAGTATTTT. Encoded protein: CASSLAGGPHSTDTQYF.

This clonotype was observed a handful of times. V gene TRBV11-2 combines with J gene TRBJ1-1, with 8 bases identical to TRBD1. J gave up 5 bases and V 0 bases, and 14 bases lay outside the gene matches. Germline V gives CDR1 SGHAT, CDR2 FQNNGV. The CDR3 sequence is 18 residues long. CDR3 bases: TGTGCCAGCAGCTTAGATCAATTCCAGGGGGCAGGAGTGACTGAAGCTTTCTTT. It specifies CASSLDQFQGAGVTEAFF.

This clonotype has only a few counts. This rearrangement joins TRBV7-9 to TRBJ2-2, with D perhaps matching TRBD1 (5 bases). The CDR3 is 14 amino acids. CDR1 and CDR2 from the germline V gene are SEHNR and FQNEAQ (reference sequence). V lost 5 bases to trimming and J lost 10 bases, with 17 bases between them. CDR3: CASSQLKDSQELFF. The CDR3, as DNA: TGTGCCAGCAGCCAATTAAAAGACAGCCAGGAGCTGTTTTTT.

This clonotype was seen repeatedly, ten times or more. This chain connects TRBV4-1 to TRBJ2-7; D is possibly TRBD1 or TRBD2 (5 bases each). Germline V gene sequence: CDR1 MGHRA, CDR2 YSYEKL. V lost 1 base to trimming and J lost 5 bases, with 15 bases between them. This CDR3 has 15 amino acids. The CDR3: CASSQAKWGSNEQYF. The CDR3 DNA sequence: TGCGCCAGCAGCCAAGCCAAGTGGGGGAGCAACGAGCAGTACTTC.

This clonotype appeared many times. The rearrangement links TRBV12-3 or TRBV12-4 to TRBJ2-4; 7 bases are shared with TRBD2. The V and J ends lost 6 bases and 3 bases, in that order; junction bases with no gene match: 8. CDR3 length: 15 amino acids. In DNA, the CDR3 is TGTGCCAGCAGCCCCTCTGGACTAGGCAAAAACATTCAGTACTTC. Translation gives CASSPSGLGKNIQYF.